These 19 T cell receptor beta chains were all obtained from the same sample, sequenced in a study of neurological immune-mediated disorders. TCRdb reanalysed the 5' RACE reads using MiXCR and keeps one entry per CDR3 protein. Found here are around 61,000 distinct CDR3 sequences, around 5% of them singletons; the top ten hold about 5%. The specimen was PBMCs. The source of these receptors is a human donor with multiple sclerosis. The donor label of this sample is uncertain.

CDR3 bases: TGCGCCAGCAGCTTCACAGGAGCCACAGATACGCAGTATTTT. Protein sequence: CASSFTGATDTQYF. V is TRBV5-1 and J is TRBJ2-3; perhaps TRBD1 as D (5 bases). V was clipped by 2 bases and J by 2 bases, with 9 bases between them. CDR1 is SGHRS, CDR2 YFSETQ, per germline. There are 14 residues in the CDR3.

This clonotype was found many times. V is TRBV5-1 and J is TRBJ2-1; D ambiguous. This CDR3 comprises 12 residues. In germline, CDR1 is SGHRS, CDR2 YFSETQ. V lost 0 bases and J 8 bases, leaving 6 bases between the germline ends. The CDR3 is CASSLDIHEQFF. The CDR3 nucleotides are TGCGCCAGCAGCTTGGATATCCATGAGCAGTTCTTC. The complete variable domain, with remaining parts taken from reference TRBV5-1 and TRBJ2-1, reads KAGVTQTPRYLIKTRGQQVTLSCSPISGHRSVSWYQQTPGQGLQFLFEYFSETQRNKGNFPGRFSGRQFSNSRSEMNVSTLELGDSALYLCASSLDIHEQFFGPGTRLTVL.

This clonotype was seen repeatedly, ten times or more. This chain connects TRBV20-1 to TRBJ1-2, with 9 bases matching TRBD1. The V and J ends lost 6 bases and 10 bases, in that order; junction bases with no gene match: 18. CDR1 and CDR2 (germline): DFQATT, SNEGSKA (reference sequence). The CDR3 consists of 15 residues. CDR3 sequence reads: CSASAGDRAGRAYTF. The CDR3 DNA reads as TGCAGTGCCTCGGCCGGGGACAGGGCAGGCCGTGCCTACACCTTC.

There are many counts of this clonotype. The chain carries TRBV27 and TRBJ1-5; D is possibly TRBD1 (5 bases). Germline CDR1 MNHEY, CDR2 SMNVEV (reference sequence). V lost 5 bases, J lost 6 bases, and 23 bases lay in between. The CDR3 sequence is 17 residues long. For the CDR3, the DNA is TGTGCCAGCAGTCTAAGGGGATTGGAGGCAGGGCGTCAGCCCCAGCATTTT. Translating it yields CASSLRGLEAGRQPQHF.

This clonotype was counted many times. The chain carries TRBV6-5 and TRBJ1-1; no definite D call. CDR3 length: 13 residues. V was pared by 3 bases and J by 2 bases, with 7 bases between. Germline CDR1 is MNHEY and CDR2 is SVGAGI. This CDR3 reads CASSYRVNTEAFF. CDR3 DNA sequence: TGTGCCAGCAGTTATCGGGTAAACACTGAAGCTTTCTTT.

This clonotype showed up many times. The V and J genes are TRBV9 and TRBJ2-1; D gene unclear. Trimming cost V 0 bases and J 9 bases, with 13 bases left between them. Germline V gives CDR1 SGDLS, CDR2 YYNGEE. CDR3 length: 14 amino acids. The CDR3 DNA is TGTGCCAGCAGCGTAGAGTGGACGGCCAGTGAGCAGTTCTTC. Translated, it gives CASSVEWTASEQFF.

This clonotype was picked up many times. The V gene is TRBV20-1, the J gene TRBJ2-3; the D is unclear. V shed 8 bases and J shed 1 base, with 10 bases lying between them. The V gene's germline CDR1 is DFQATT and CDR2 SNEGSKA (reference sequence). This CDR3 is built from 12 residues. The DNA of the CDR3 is TGCAGTACCCTCCGCGGCACAGATACGCAGTATTTT. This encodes CSTLRGTDTQYF.

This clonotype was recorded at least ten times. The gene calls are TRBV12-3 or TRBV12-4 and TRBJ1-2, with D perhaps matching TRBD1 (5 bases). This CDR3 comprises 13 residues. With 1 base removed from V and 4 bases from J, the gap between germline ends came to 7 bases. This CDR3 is CASSLGGIYGYTF. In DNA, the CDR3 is TGTGCCAGCAGTTTAGGGGGGATCTATGGCTACACCTTC.

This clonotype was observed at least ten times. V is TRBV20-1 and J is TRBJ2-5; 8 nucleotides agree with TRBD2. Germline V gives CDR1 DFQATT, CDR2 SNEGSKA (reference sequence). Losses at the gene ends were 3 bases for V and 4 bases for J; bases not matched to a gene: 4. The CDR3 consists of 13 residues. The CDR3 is CSARPGGAETQYF. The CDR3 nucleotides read TGCAGTGCTAGGCCGGGGGGGGCAGAGACCCAGTACTTC.

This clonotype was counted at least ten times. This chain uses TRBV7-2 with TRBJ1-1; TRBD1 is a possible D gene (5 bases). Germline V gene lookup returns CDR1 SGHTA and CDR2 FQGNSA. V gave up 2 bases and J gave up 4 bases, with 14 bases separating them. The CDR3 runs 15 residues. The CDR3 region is CASSLSGGVGTEAFF. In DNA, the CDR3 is TGTGCCAGCAGCTTATCCGGGGGAGTCGGCACTGAAGCTTTCTTT.

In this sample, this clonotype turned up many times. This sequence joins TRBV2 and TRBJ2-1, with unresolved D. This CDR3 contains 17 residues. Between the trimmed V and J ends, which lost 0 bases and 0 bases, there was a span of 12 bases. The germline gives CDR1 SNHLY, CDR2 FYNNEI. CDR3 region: CASSEAPHTSSYNEQFF. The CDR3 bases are TGTGCCAGCAGTGAAGCCCCCCACACGAGCTCCTACAATGAGCAGTTCTTC.

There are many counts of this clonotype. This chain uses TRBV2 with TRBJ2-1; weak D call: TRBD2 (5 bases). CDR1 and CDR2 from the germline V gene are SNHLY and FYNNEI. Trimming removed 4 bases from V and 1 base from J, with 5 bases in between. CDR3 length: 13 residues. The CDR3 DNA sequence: TGTGCCAGCAGTGGGACTTCCTACAATGAGCAGTTCTTC. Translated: CASSGTSYNEQFF.

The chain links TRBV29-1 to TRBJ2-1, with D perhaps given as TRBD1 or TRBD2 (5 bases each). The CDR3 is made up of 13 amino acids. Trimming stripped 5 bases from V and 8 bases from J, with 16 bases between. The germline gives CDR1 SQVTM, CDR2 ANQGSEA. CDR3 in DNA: TGCAGCGTTACCCGACAGACTACGGATGAGCAGTTCTTC. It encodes CSVTRQTTDEQFF.

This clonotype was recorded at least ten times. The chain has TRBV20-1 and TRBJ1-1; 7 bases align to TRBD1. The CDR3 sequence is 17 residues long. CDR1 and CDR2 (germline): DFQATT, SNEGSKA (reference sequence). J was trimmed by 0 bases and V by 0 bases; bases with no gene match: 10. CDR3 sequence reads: CSARDARQGVMNTEAFF. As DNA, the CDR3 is TGCAGTGCTAGAGATGCTCGACAGGGAGTTATGAACACTGAAGCTTTCTTT.

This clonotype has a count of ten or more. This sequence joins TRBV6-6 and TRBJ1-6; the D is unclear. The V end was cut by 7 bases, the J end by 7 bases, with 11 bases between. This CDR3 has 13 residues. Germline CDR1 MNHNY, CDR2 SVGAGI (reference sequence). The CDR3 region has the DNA TGTGCCAGCATTACAGACTCGAATTCACCCCTCCACTTT. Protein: CASITDSNSPLHF.

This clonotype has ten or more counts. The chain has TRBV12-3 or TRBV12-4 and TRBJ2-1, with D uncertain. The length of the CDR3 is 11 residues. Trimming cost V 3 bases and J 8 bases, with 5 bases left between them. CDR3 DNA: TGTGCCAGCAGTTTCCTCCATGAGCAGTTCTTC. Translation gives CASSFLHEQFF.

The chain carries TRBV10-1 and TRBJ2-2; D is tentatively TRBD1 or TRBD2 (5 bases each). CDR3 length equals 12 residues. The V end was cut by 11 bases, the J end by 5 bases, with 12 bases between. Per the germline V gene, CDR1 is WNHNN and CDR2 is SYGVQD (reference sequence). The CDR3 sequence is CASGEGTGELFF. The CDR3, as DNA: TGCGCCTCCGGTGAGGGGACCGGGGAGCTGTTTTTT.

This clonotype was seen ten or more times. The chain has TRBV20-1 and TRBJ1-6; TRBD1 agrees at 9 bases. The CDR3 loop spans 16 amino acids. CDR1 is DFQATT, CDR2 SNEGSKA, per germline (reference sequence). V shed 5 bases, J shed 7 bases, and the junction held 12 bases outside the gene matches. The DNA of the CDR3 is TGCAGTGCTCCACGCCCTGGACAGGGGATGAATTCACCCCTCCACTTT. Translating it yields CSAPRPGQGMNSPLHF.

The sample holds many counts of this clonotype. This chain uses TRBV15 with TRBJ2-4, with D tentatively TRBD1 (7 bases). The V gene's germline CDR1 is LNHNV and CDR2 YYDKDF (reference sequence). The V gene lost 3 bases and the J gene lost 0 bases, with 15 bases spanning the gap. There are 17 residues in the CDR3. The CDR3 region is CATSSAGQNLAKNIQYF. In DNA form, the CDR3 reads TGTGCCACCAGCAGCGCGGGACAGAACTTAGCCAAAAACATTCAGTACTTC.